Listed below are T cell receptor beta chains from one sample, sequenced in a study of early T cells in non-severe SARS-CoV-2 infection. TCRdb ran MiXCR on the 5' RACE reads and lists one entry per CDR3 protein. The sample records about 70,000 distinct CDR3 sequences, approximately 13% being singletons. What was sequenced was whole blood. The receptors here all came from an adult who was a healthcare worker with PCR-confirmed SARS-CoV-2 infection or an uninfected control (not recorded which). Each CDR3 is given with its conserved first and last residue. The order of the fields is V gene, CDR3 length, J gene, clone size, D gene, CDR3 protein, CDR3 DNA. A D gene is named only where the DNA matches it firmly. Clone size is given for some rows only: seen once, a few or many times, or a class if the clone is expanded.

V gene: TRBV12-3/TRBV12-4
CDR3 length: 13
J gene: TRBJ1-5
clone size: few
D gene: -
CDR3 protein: CASSPGVQTPQHF
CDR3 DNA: TGTGCCAGCAGCCCCGGGGTCCAGACGCCCCAGCATTTT

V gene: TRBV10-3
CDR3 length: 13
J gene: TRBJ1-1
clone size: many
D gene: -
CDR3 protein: CAIGGDRNTEAFF
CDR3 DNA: TGTGCCATCGGGGGGGATAGGAACACTGAAGCTTTCTTT

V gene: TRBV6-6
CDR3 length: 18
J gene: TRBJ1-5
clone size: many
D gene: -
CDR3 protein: CASSYSRDNEEGNQPQHF
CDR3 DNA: TGTGCCAGCAGTTACTCGAGGGATAACGAAGAGGGCAATCAGCCCCAGCATTTT

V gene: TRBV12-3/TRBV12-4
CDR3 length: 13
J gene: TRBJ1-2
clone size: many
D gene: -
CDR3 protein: CASSLGLDYGYTF
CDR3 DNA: TGTGCCAGCAGTTTAGGGCTCGACTATGGCTACACCTTC

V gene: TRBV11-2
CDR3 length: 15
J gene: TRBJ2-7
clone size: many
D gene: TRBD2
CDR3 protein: CASSPSRGGAYEQYF
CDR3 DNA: TGTGCCAGCAGCCCCTCCCGGGGGGGGGCCTACGAGCAGTACTTC

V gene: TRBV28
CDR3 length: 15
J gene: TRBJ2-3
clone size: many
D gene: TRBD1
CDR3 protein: CASSLTGGLTDTQYF
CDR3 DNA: TGTGCCAGCAGTTTAACAGGGGGCTTGACAGATACGCAGTATTTT

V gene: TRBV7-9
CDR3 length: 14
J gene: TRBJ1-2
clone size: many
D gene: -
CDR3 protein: CASSPGGRGQGYTF
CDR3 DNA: TGTGCCAGCAGCCCGGGTGGTCGGGGCCAGGGCTACACCTTC

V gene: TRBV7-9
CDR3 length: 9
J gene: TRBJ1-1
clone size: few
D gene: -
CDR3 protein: CASGLEAFF
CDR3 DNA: TGTGCCAGTGGACTTGAAGCTTTCTTT

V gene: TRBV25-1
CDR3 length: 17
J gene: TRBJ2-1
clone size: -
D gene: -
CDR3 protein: CASSESVGVGSYNEQFF
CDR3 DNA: TGTGCCAGCAGTGAATCGGTGGGGGTTGGCTCCTACAATGAGCAGTTCTTC

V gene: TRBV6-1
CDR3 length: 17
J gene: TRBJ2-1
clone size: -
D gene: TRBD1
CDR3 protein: CASSENRGTGSYNEQFF
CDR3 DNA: TGTGCCAGCAGTGAAAATCGAGGGACAGGGTCCTACAATGAGCAGTTCTTC

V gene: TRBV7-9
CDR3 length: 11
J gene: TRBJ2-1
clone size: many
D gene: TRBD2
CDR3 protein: CASFREDEQFF
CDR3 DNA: TGTGCCAGCTTCCGGGAGGATGAGCAGTTCTTC

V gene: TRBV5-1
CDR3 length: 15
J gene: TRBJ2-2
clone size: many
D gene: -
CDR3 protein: CASSPSAVNTGELFF
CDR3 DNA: TGCGCCAGCAGCCCCTCCGCGGTGAACACCGGGGAGCTGTTTTTT

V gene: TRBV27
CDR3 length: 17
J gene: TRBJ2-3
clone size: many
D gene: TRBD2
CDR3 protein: CASSNLQTSAFTDTQYF
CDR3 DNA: TGTGCCAGCAGTAATCTTCAGACTAGCGCCTTCACAGATACGCAGTATTTT

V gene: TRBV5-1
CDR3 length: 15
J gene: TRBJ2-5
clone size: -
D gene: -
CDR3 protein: CASSLFGGFEETQYF
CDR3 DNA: TGCGCCAGCAGCTTGTTTGGGGGCTTTGAGGAGACCCAGTACTTC

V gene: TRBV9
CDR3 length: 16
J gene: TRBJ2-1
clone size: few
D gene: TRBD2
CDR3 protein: CASSDDGTRGFNEQFF
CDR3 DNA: TGTGCCAGCAGCGACGACGGGACTAGGGGTTTTAATGAGCAGTTCTTC

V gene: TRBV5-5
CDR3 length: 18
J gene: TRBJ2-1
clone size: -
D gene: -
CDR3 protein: CASSLYNSGTRSYNEQFF
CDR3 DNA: TGTGCCAGCAGCTTGTACAACTCCGGGACTCGATCCTACAATGAGCAGTTCTTC

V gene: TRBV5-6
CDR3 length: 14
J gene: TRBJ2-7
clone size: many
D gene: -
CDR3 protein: CASSPKADIYEQYF
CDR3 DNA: TGTGCCAGCAGTCCGAAGGCAGATATCTACGAGCAGTACTTC

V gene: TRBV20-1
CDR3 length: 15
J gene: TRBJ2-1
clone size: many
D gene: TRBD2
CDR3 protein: CSATRGLVPYNEQFF
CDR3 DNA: TGCAGTGCAACTCGCGGACTAGTGCCCTACAATGAGCAGTTCTTC

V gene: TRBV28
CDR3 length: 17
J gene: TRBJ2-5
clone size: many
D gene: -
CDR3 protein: CASSSAPRRPPPGTQYF
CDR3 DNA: TGTGCCAGCAGTTCGGCCCCTCGGAGGCCTCCGCCCGGGACCCAGTACTTC

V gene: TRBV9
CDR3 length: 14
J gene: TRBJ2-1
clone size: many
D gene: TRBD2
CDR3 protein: CASSFGGTYNEQFF
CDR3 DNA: TGTGCCAGCAGTTTCGGGGGGACCTACAATGAGCAGTTCTTC

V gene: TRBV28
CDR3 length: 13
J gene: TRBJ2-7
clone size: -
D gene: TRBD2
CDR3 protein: CASSSSGAYEQYF
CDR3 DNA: TGTGCCAGCAGTTCTAGCGGTGCCTACGAGCAGTACTTC

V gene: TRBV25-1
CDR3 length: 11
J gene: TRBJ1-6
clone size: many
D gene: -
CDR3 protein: CASSGSSPLHF
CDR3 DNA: TGTGCCAGCAGTGGAAGTTCACCCCTCCACTTT

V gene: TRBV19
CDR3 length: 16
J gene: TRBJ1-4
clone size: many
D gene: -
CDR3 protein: CASSSNRDKASEKLFF
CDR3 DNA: TGTGCCAGTAGTTCAAACCGGGACAAAGCAAGTGAAAAACTGTTTTTT

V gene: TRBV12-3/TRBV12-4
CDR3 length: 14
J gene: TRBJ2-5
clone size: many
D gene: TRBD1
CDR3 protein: CASSSPDRGETQYF
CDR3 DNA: TGTGCCAGCAGTTCCCCGGACAGGGGGGAGACCCAGTACTTC

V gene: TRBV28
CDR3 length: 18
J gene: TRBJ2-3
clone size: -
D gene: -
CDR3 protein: CASSSRQGTERGPDTQYF
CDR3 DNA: TGTGCCAGCAGTTCCCGACAGGGGACGGAGCGGGGACCAGATACGCAGTATTTT

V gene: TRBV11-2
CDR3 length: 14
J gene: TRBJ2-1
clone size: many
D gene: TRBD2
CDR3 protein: CASTPGLASHEQFF
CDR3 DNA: TGTGCCAGCACCCCGGGACTAGCGAGCCATGAGCAGTTCTTC

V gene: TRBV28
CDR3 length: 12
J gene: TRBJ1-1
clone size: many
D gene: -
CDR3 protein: CASSLGQPEAFF
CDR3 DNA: TGTGCCAGCAGTTTGGGACAACCTGAAGCTTTCTTT

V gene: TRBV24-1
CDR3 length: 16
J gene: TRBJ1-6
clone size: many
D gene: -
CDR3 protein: CATSDLPIALTDTLHF
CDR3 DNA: TGTGCCACCAGTGATTTGCCGATCGCTCTGACGGACACCCTCCACTTT

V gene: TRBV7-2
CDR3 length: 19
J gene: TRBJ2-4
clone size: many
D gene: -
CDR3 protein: CASSLGWLTANQAKNIQYF
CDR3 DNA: TGTGCCAGCAGCTTAGGGTGGTTAACGGCAAATCAGGCCAAAAACATTCAGTACTTC

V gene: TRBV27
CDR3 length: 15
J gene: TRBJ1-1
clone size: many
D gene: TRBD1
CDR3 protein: CASSLWGRGLTEAFF
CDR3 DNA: TGTGCCAGCAGTTTATGGGGCAGGGGGCTTACTGAAGCTTTCTTT